Each of the 4 T cell receptor beta chains below was sequenced from the same sample in a study of T cells in Graves' hyperthyroidism and ophthalmopathy. RNA transcripts yielded amplified TCR beta CDR3 regions. During a first-round RT-PCR of the TCR CDR3, the HTBI primer set was used. TCRdb independently ran MiXCR on the multiplex PCR reads; one entry per CDR3 protein. The profile shows about 690,000 distinct CDR3 sequences, 15% to 20% of them singletons. Material for sequencing was blood. These receptor sequences come from a man aged 50-60 years with Graves' hyperthyroidism.

Regarding this clonotype: One base away lies a much larger clone, so this may be a sequencing read error. The rearrangement links TRBV19 to TRBJ1-5, with a weak D call TRBD1 (6 bases). Germline lookup yields CDR1 LNHDA and CDR2 SQIVND (reference sequence). The CDR3 contains 17 residues. The V end was cut by 7 bases, the J end by 3 bases, with 22 bases between. The CDR3 spells CASTSPRGQVDNQPQHF. CDR3 nucleotide sequence: TGTGCCAGTACCTCCCCTCGGGGGCAGGTTGACAATCAGCCCCAGCATTTT.

This clonotype was recorded at least ten times. The genes are TRBV29-1 and TRBJ2-1; TRBD1 aligns across 7 bases. CDR1 and CDR2 (germline): SQVTM, ANQGSEA. The CDR3 runs 13 residues. The V gene end was trimmed by 6 bases and the J gene end by 10 bases; junction bases not matched to a gene: 12. The CDR3 DNA reads as TGCAGCGTGGGGACAGACTCCCCTCGGGAGCAGTTCTTC. This gives the protein CSVGTDSPREQFF.

This clonotype appeared many times. The CDR3 nucleotides read TGTGCCAGCATCCCTAGCGGGATATCATACAATGAGCAGTTCTTC. Translating gives CASIPSGISYNEQFF. The chain employs TRBV28 and TRBJ2-1; 9 nucleotides match TRBD2. With V trimmed by 7 bases and J by 4 bases, 8 bases remained unmatched. Germline CDR1 MDHEN, CDR2 SYDVKM. The CDR3 extends over 15 amino acids.

The chain uses TRBV5-1 and TRBJ2-1; 9 bases match TRBD2. Looked up from germline, CDR1 is SGHRS and CDR2 is YFSETQ. The ends lost 1 base at V and 2 bases at J; junction bases unmatched: 13. This CDR3 is 19 amino acids long. CDR3 amino acids: CASSLTGGRADEPYNEQFF. CDR3 nucleotide sequence: TGCGCCAGCAGCTTGACGGGCGGGAGGGCCGACGAGCCCTACAATGAGCAGTTCTTC.